The next 9 T cell receptor beta chains were all read from a single sample in a study of Graves' ophthalmopathy and Graves' hyperthyroidism. Beta-chain TCR CDR3 regions were amplified from RNA transcripts. First-round RT-PCR used HTBI primers; second-round multiplex PCR followed. TCRdb passed the multiplex PCR reads through MiXCR, listing each CDR3 protein once. The sample consists of some 360,000 distinct CDR3 sequences, approximately 18% of them appearing once. Sequencing input: peripheral blood. All receptors come from an adult woman with stable Graves' hyperthyroidism.

This clonotype was seen ten or more times. The rearrangement links TRBV12-5 to TRBJ1-3; tentative D call: TRBD1 (6 bases). This CDR3 is 15 amino acids long. Germline loops: CDR1 LGHNT, CDR2 FRNRAP. The germline V and J ends were trimmed by 2 bases and 1 base, with 9 bases remaining between them. CDR3 in amino acids: CASGLSGTSGNTIYF. In nucleotides, the CDR3 is TGTGCTAGTGGTTTGTCCGGGACATCTGGAAACACCATATATTTT.

This clonotype was picked up many times. The V gene is TRBV15, the J gene TRBJ1-6; 7 nucleotides match TRBD1. The V and J ends lost 3 bases and 6 bases, in that order; junction bases with no gene match: 14. CDR1 and CDR2 from the germline V gene are LNHNV and YYDKDF (reference sequence). The CDR3 is made up of 18 amino acids. The CDR3 region is CATSSYGTERIANSPLHF. Written as DNA, the CDR3 is TGTGCCACCAGCAGCTACGGGACAGAACGCATAGCTAATTCACCCCTCCACTTT.

At least ten counts were recorded for this clonotype. This chain joins TRBV7-9 and TRBJ1-2, with 7 positions matching TRBD1. With 4 bases clipped from V and 3 bases from J, the junction kept 8 bases outside the gene matches. Germline CDR1 SEHNR, CDR2 FQNEAQ (reference sequence). This CDR3 contains 15 residues. CDR3: CASSSYRGSDYGYTF. The CDR3 DNA sequence: TGTGCCAGCAGCTCCTACAGGGGTAGTGACTATGGCTACACCTTC.

This clonotype occurred many times. V is TRBV9 and J is TRBJ2-7; 9 bases map to TRBD1. Per the germline V gene, CDR1 is SGDLS and CDR2 is YYNGEE. The trim removed 3 bases at V and 2 bases at J, leaving 9 bases unmatched. CDR3 length: 16 residues. CDR3 amino acids: CASSGGPGQGAYEQYF. CDR3 nucleotide sequence: TGTGCCAGCAGCGGAGGTCCGGGACAGGGAGCCTACGAGCAGTACTTC.

The chain is built from TRBV28 and TRBJ2-7, with D possibly called TRBD1 or TRBD2 (5 bases each). This CDR3 spans 14 amino acids. From germline, CDR1 is MDHEN and CDR2 SYDVKM. Trimming removed 3 bases at V and 3 bases at J, with 12 bases between. The CDR3 DNA is TGTGCCAGCAGTTTTGGGACCAAAAGCTACGAGCAGTACTTC. This gives the protein CASSFGTKSYEQYF.

In its sample, this clonotype was seen many times. The CDR3 sequence: CASSYFAGGGTEAFF. As DNA, the CDR3 is TGTGCCAGCAGTTACTTCGCAGGGGGGGGCACTGAAGCTTTCTTT. J is TRBJ1-1 and V is TRBV6-2 or TRBV6-3; 7 bases match TRBD1. This CDR3 spans 15 amino acids. Germline CDR1 and CDR2: MNHEY and SVGEGT. J was trimmed by 4 bases and V by 1 base; bases with no gene match: 6.

This clonotype has at least ten counts. The chain uses TRBV27 and TRBJ1-6; 7 positions match TRBD1. CDR1 and CDR2 from the germline V gene are MNHEY and SMNVEV (reference sequence). There are 11 residues in the CDR3. The V and J ends lost 6 bases and 14 bases, in that order; junction bases with no gene match: 4. The CDR3 loop is CASRSTGALHF. DNA for the CDR3: TGTGCCAGCAGATCCACAGGGGCCCTCCACTTT.

This clonotype was observed at least ten times. One end of the junction fails to match germline, which may point to a read error. The chain links TRBV7-7 to TRBJ2-5, with 7 bases aligning to TRBD2. The germline V gene encodes CDR1 SSHAT and CDR2 FNYEAQ (reference sequence). This CDR3 has 16 residues. This chain's CDR3 is CASSQGVTAGQETQYF. CDR3 DNA sequence: TGTGCTAGCAGCCAAGGGGTGACAGCGGGACAAGAGACCCAGTACTTC.

The chain employs TRBV4-1 and TRBJ2-5; D is ambiguous. Trimming removed 1 base from V and 4 bases from J, with 13 bases in between. This CDR3 is built from 15 residues. Germline V lookup: CDR1 MGHRA, CDR2 YSYEKL. The CDR3 region is CASSQGAAEGETQYF. The CDR3 nucleotides are TGCGCCAGCAGCCAAGGGGCTGCGGAAGGAGAGACCCAGTACTTC.